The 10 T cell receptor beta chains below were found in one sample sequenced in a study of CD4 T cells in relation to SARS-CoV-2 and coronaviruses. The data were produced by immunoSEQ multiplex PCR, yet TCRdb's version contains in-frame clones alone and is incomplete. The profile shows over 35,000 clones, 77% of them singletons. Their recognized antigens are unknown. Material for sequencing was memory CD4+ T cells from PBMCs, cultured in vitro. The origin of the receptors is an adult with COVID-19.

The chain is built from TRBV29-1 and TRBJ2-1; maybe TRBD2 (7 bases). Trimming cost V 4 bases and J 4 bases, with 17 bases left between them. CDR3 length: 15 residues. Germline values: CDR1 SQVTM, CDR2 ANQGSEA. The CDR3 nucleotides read TGCAGCGTTGCTGAGCGGGACATTAGGTACAATGAGCAGTTCTTC. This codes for CSVAERDIRYNEQFF.

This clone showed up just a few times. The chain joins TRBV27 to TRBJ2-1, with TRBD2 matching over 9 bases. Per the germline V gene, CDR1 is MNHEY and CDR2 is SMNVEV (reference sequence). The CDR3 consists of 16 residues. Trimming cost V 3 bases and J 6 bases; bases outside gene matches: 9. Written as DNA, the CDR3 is TGTGCCAGCAGTTTTTCGGCTAGCGGGACCCCCAATGAGCAGTTCTTC. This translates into CASSFSASGTPNEQFF.

The CDR3 nucleotides are TGTGCCAGCAGACCGTGGGACACCGGACGGGCTTTCTTT. Amino acids: CASRPWDTGRAFF. The chain combines TRBV12-3 or TRBV12-4 with TRBJ1-1; possible D gene TRBD1, 6 bases. CDR3 length equals 13 residues. V lost 6 bases and J 11 bases, leaving 19 bases between the germline ends.

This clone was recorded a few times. The CDR3 here is CASKAFGQPQHYGYTF. The CDR3 region has the DNA TGTGCCAGTAAGGCGTTCGGACAACCTCAGCACTATGGCTACACCTTC. The chain is built from TRBV19 and TRBJ1-2; D may be TRBD1 (5 bases). The CDR3 loop spans 16 amino acids. The germline CDR1 and CDR2 sequences are LNHDA and SQIVND (reference sequence). Between the trimmed V and J ends, which lost 7 bases and 3 bases, there was a span of 21 bases.

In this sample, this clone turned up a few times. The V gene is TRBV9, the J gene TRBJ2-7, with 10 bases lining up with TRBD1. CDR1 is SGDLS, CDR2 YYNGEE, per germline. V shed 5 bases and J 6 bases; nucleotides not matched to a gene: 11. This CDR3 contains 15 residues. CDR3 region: CASRPGSGQGGEQYF. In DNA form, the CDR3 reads TGTGCCAGCAGACCCGGCTCAGGACAGGGGGGCGAGCAGTACTTC.

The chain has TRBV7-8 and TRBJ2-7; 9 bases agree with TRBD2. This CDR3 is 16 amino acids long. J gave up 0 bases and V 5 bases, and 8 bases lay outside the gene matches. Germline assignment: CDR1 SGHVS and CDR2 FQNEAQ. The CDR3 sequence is CASSRLAGTSSYEQYF. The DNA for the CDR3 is TGTGCCAGCAGCCGTCTAGCGGGAACGAGCTCCTACGAGCAGTACTTC.

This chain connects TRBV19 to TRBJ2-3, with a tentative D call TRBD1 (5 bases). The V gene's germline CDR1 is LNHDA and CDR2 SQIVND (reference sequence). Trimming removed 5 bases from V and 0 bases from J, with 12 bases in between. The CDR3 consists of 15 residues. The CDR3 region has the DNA TGTGCCAGTAGTCCAAGGGGTTTTAGCACAGATACGCAGTATTTT. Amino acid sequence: CASSPRGFSTDTQYF.

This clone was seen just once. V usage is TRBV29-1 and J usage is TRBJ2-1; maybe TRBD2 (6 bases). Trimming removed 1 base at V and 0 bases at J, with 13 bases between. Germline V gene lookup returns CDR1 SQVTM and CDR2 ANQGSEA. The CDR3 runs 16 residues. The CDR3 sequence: CSVEGLGGVSYNEQFF. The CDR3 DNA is TGCAGCGTTGAAGGTCTCGGCGGGGTCTCCTACAATGAGCAGTTCTTC.

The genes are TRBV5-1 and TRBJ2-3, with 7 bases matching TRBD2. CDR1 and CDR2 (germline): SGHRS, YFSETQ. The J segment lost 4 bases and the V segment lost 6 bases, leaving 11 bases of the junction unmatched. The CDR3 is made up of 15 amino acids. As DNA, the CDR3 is TGCGCCAGCACCCACGGCGGGAGTGCTGCAGATACGCAGTATTTT. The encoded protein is CASTHGGSAADTQYF. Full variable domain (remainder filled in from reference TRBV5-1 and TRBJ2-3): KAGVTQTPRYLIKTRGQQVTLSCSPISGHRSVSWYQQTPGQGLQFLFEYFSETQRNKGNFPGRFSGRQFSNSRSEMNVSTLELGDSALYLCASTHGGSAADTQYFGPGTRLTVL.

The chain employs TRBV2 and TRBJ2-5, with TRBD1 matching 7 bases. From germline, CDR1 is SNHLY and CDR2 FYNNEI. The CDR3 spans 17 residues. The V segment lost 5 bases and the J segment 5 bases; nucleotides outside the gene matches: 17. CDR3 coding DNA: TGTGCCAGCAGTCCCGAGGCCATAAGACAGGGTATTGAGACCCAGTACTTC. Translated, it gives CASSPEAIRQGIETQYF.